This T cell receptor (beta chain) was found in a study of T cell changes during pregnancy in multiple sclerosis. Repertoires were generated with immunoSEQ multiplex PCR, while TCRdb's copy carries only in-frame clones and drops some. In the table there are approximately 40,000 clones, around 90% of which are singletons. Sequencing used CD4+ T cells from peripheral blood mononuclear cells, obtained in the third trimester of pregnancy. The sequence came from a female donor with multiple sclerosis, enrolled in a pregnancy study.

The CDR3 loop reads CATQGTSGRFSYNEQFF. CDR3 nucleotides: TGTGCCACCCAGGGGACTAGCGGGAGGTTCTCCTACAATGAGCAGTTCTTC. The V gene is TRBV10-3, the J gene TRBJ2-1, with 15 bases aligning to TRBD2. This CDR3 comprises 17 residues. The V segment lost 10 bases and the J segment 0 bases; nucleotides outside the gene matches: 7. The germline V gene encodes CDR1 ENHRY and CDR2 SYGVKD.